The 24 T cell receptor beta chains in this list originate from one sample, sequenced in a study of CD4+ T cells in melanoma. Libraries were prepared by immunoSEQ multiplex PCR; TCRdb keeps only in-frame clonotypes and omits some of them. The sample has 7,500 to 9,500 clones, 55% to 75% seen once; the top ten hold roughly a sixth. Sequenced input: cells from a culture (not recorded whether cultured in vitro). The receptors derive from a human donor with melanoma.

This clone occurred a few times. The chain has TRBV5-4 and TRBJ2-6; D is uncertain. The V gene lost 1 base and the J gene lost 1 base, with 3 bases spanning the gap. The germline gives CDR1 SGHNT, CDR2 YYREEE (reference sequence). The CDR3 runs to 14 residues. The CDR3 loop reads CASSLKSGANVLTF. The CDR3 DNA reads TGTGCCAGCAGCTTGAAATCTGGGGCCAACGTCCTGACTTTC.

The genes are TRBV6-5 and TRBJ1-1, with D unresolved. CDR1 is MNHEY and CDR2 is SVGAGI in the germline V gene. CDR3 length: 14 amino acids. V lost 1 base, J lost 1 base, and 7 bases lay in between. CDR3 DNA: TGTGCCAGCAGTTACTGGGCGGGGAACACTGAAGCTTTCTTT. Its protein is CASSYWAGNTEAFF.

V and J are TRBV4-1 and TRBJ2-3, with 12 bases lining up with TRBD2. The ends lost 4 bases at V and 2 bases at J; junction bases unmatched: 7. Germline CDR1 is MGHRA and CDR2 is YSYEKL. The CDR3 totals 17 residues. The CDR3 protein is CASSRGTSGPPTDTQYF. DNA of the CDR3: TGCGCCAGCAGCCGGGGGACTAGCGGGCCCCCCACAGATACGCAGTATTTT.

The CDR3: CASSNTSTSWETQYF. CDR3 coding DNA: TGTGCCAGCAGCAACACCTCTACTAGTTGGGAGACCCAGTACTTC. The chain employs TRBV13 and TRBJ2-5; possibly TRBD2 for D (5 bases). This CDR3 comprises 15 residues. The V and J ends lost 5 bases and 5 bases respectively, with 18 bases between them. CDR1 is PRHDT and CDR2 is FYEKMQ in the germline V gene (reference sequence).

V gene TRBV7-9 combines with J gene TRBJ2-7; TRBD2 matches at 13 bases. The CDR3 has 16 residues. Per germline, CDR1 SEHNR and CDR2 FQNEAQ (reference sequence). V shed 5 bases and J 6 bases; nucleotides not matched to a gene: 10. Here the CDR3 DNA reads TGTGCCAGCAGCGGGGGGACTAGCGGGGTTCAGCGCGAGCAGTACTTC. This gives the protein CASSGGTSGVQREQYF.

The chain links TRBV2 to TRBJ2-7; 8 nucleotides match TRBD1. The CDR3 extends over 14 amino acids. J gave up 2 bases and V 7 bases, and 7 bases lay outside the gene matches. Germline CDR1 reads SNHLY; CDR2 reads FYNNEI. CDR3 region: CASIRGQGAYEQYF. CDR3 nucleotides: TGTGCCAGCATCCGAGGACAGGGAGCCTACGAGCAGTACTTC.

This rearrangement joins TRBV5-1 to TRBJ2-3; a possible D gene is TRBD2 (5 bases). Trimming removed 3 bases at V and 2 bases at J, with 13 bases between. The CDR3 is 15 residues long. CDR1 and CDR2 (germline): SGHRS, YFSETQ. The CDR3: CASSSPLGATDTQYF. For the CDR3, the DNA is TGCGCCAGCAGCTCCCCACTAGGTGCCACAGATACGCAGTATTTT. Full variable domain (rest looked up from reference TRBV5-1 and TRBJ2-3): KAGVTQTPRYLIKTRGQQVTLSCSPISGHRSVSWYQQTPGQGLQFLFEYFSETQRNKGNFPGRFSGRQFSNSRSEMNVSTLELGDSALYLCASSSPLGATDTQYFGPGTRLTVL.

The chain combines TRBV28 with TRBJ2-6; unclear D gene. Trimming shortened V by 7 bases and J by 1 base, and 14 bases separated the two germline ends. The CDR3 length is 16 residues. Germline-derived CDR1 and CDR2 are MDHEN and SYDVKM. The CDR3 DNA sequence: TGTGCCAGCATGGGCCTAATTAGTTCTGGGGCCAACGTCCTGACTTTC. Residues: CASMGLISSGANVLTF. Based on the CDR3 plus reference TRBV28 and TRBJ2-6, the full variable domain is DVKVTQSSRYLVKRTGEKVFLECVQDMDHENMFWYRQDPGLGLRLIYFSYDVKMKEKGDIPEGYSVSREKKERFSLILESASTNQTSMYLCASMGLISSGANVLTFGAGSRLTVL.

This clone was counted a few times. CDR3 DNA sequence: TGTGCCAGCAGGAGAACGGCTACTTCGGATACGCAGTATTTT. Its protein is CASRRTATSDTQYF. This chain joins TRBV2 and TRBJ2-3; D is undetermined. Trimming removed 6 bases at V and 6 bases at J, with 16 bases between. The length of the CDR3 is 14 residues. Per germline, CDR1 SNHLY and CDR2 FYNNEI.

The chain's CDR3 is CASGFILNYGYTF. The CDR3 DNA reads as TGTGCTAGTGGTTTTATTTTGAACTATGGCTACACCTTC. This chain links TRBV12-5 with TRBJ1-2; D is unresolved. Germline V gene sequence: CDR1 LGHNT, CDR2 FRNRAP. CDR3 size: 13 residues. V was clipped by 3 bases and J by 2 bases, with 7 bases between them.

This clone has only one observation. The rearrangement links TRBV2 to TRBJ1-1, with 10 bases fitting TRBD1. This CDR3 comprises 16 residues. Germline CDR1 reads SNHLY; CDR2 reads FYNNEI. V lost 6 bases and J lost 1; bases outside the gene matches: 8. CDR3 DNA: TGTGCCAGCAGGCAAAGACAGGGGGCAAGGAACACTGAAGCTTTCTTT. Residues: CASRQRQGARNTEAFF.

The rearrangement uses TRBV5-1 and TRBJ2-5, with a possible D match to TRBD2 (6 bases). Trimming shortened V by 3 bases and J by 5 bases, and 11 bases separated the two germline ends. The germline V gene encodes CDR1 SGHRS and CDR2 YFSETQ. The CDR3 totals 13 residues. The CDR3: CASSSLGRETQYF. In DNA, the CDR3 is TGCGCCAGCAGCTCCCTAGGGAGGGAGACCCAGTACTTC.

V is TRBV6-1 and J is TRBJ1-5; D gene uncertain. CDR1 and CDR2 (germline): MNHNS, SASEGT. V was trimmed by 0 bases and J by 3 bases, leaving 9 bases between them. The CDR3 length is 15 residues. CDR3 protein: CASSEAYGSNQPQHF. The DNA for the CDR3 is TGTGCCAGCAGTGAAGCCTACGGATCCAATCAGCCCCAGCATTTT.

The chain uses TRBV19 and TRBJ1-1, with 7 bases fitting TRBD1. CDR1 is LNHDA and CDR2 is SQIVND in the germline V gene (reference sequence). With 5 bases clipped from V and 0 bases from J, the junction kept 6 bases outside the gene matches. The CDR3 runs 15 residues. This chain's CDR3 is CASSSRQGLNTEAFF. DNA of the CDR3: TGTGCCAGTAGTTCTAGACAGGGTTTGAACACTGAAGCTTTCTTT. Full variable domain (rest looked up from reference TRBV19 and TRBJ1-1): DGGITQSPKYLFRKEGQNVTLSCEQNLNHDAMYWYRQDPGQGLRLIYYSQIVNDFQKGDIAEGYSVSREKKESFPLTVTSAQKNPTAFYLCASSSRQGLNTEAFFGQGTRLTVV.

The DNA of the CDR3 is TGTGCCAGCTCATTAACAGGGGGCGCGAGGTCGAACACTGAAGCTTTCTTT. It is translated as CASSLTGGARSNTEAFF. The chain has TRBV18 and TRBJ1-1; 9 bases agree with TRBD1. Trimming took 5 bases from V and 1 from J; bases not matched to a gene: 11. Germline V gene lookup returns CDR1 KGHSH and CDR2 LQKENI. The CDR3 has 17 amino acids.

The rearrangement links TRBV20-1 to TRBJ2-7; no reliable D call. Germline V lookup: CDR1 DFQATT, CDR2 SNEGSKA (reference sequence). CDR3 length: 9 amino acids. The V end was cut by 7 bases, the J end by 6 bases, with 7 bases between. CDR3 coding DNA: TGCAGTGTAGGGTCCGAGCAGTACTTC. Its protein product is CSVGSEQYF.

This CDR3 reads CASSPQPAGAALRKTQYF. In DNA, the CDR3 is TGCGCCAGCAGCCCCCAACCAGCGGGGGCCGCCCTTAGGAAGACCCAGTACTTC. The V call is TRBV5-1, the J call TRBJ2-5; the match to TRBD2 covers 8 bases. Trimming took 4 bases from V and 6 from J; bases not matched to a gene: 20. The length of the CDR3 is 18 residues. From germline, CDR1 is SGHRS and CDR2 YFSETQ.

The CDR3 nucleotides read TGTGCCAGCAGTCTACAACAGGGGCAGACTGAAGCTTTCTTT. This gives the protein CASSLQQGQTEAFF. The rearrangement uses TRBV7-9 and TRBJ1-1; TRBD1 agrees at 7 bases. Germline V gene sequence: CDR1 SEHNR, CDR2 FQNEAQ (reference sequence). This CDR3 has 14 residues. The V gene end was trimmed by 6 bases and the J gene end by 5 bases; junction bases not matched to a gene: 9.

The chain combines TRBV10-3 with TRBJ2-1; D possibly uses TRBD1 or TRBD2 (5 bases each). Trimming removed 3 bases at V and 2 bases at J, with 14 bases between. The CDR3 length is 16 residues. Germline CDR1 and CDR2: ENHRY and SYGVKD. This CDR3 is CAISEGTGAAYNEQFF. In DNA form, the CDR3 reads TGTGCCATCAGTGAAGGGACCGGAGCCGCCTACAATGAGCAGTTCTTC.

The CDR3 loop is CASSVGQARSYNSPLHF. The CDR3 DNA reads TGTGCCAGCAGCGTAGGACAGGCCCGCTCCTATAATTCACCCCTCCACTTT. The V gene is TRBV9, the J gene TRBJ1-6; possible D gene TRBD1, 6 bases. Germline CDR1 reads SGDLS; CDR2 reads YYNGEE. The CDR3 covers 17 residues. V was pared by 0 bases and J by 0 bases, with 10 bases between. Using reference TRBV9 and TRBJ1-6 for the parts outside the CDR3, the full variable domain is DSGVTQTPKHLITATGQRVTLRCSPRSGDLSVYWYQQSLDQGLQFLIQYYNGEERAKGNILERFSAQQFPDLHSELNLSSLELGDSALYFCASSVGQARSYNSPLHFGNGTRLTVT.

J is TRBJ2-3 and V is TRBV11-3; a weak D match, TRBD2 (5 bases). With 0 bases removed from V and 8 bases from J, the gap between germline ends came to 6 bases. CDR3 length equals 12 residues. From germline, CDR1 is SGHNT and CDR2 YENEEA. CDR3 DNA sequence: TGTGCCAGCAGCTTAGACCGGGGTACGCAGTATTTT. Residues: CASSLDRGTQYF.

This clone appeared a single time. The chain recombines TRBV6-4 with TRBJ1-2, with TRBD1 matching 7 bases. J lost 5 bases, V lost 2 bases, and 11 bases had no gene match. In germline, CDR1 is MRHNA, CDR2 SNTAGT. This CDR3 has 16 amino acids. CDR3 sequence: CASSDPGQERKYGYTF. The CDR3 DNA is TGTGCCAGCAGTGACCCCGGACAGGAACGTAAGTATGGCTACACCTTC.

This clone has just a few counts. This chain links TRBV29-1 with TRBJ1-1, with 9 positions matching TRBD1. CDR1 and CDR2 from the germline V gene are SQVTM and ANQGSEA. The CDR3 has 14 residues. V lost 2 bases and J lost 5; bases outside the gene matches: 6. The DNA for the CDR3 is TGCAGCGTTGAAACGGGACAGGGTTGGACTGAAGCTTTCTTT. As protein: CSVETGQGWTEAFF. Complete variable domain (other parts from reference TRBV29-1 and TRBJ1-1): SAVISQKPSRDICQRGTSLTIQCQVDSQVTMMFWYRQQPGQSLTLIATANQGSEATYESGFVIDKFPISRPNLTFSTLTVSNMSPEDSSIYLCSVETGQGWTEAFFGQGTRLTVV.

The chain uses TRBV10-3 and TRBJ1-2; 7 bases map to TRBD1. The CDR3 is 14 residues long. The V gene end was trimmed by 4 bases and the J gene end by 4 bases; junction bases not matched to a gene: 6. CDR1 is ENHRY, CDR2 SYGVKD, per germline. The CDR3 loop reads CAISARDSRYGYTF. The CDR3 nucleotides read TGTGCCATCAGTGCGAGGGACAGTCGCTATGGCTACACCTTC.